This TCR beta chain derives from a study of T cell repertoires in aging, cancer and after chemotherapy. Study-level results: In cancer patients, declining TCR diversity with age involved lost richness and lost evenness.

CDR3 length: 16 residues. Trimming pared 5 bases from V and 0 bases from J, leaving 11 bases between. Germline V gene data show CDR1 as MNHEY and CDR2 as SMNVEV (reference sequence). TRB rearrangements spanning V, D and J were amplified using mixed TRB-A/B primers. TCRdb analysed the multiplex PCR reads with MiXCR anew, one entry per CDR3 protein. The sample records about 5,600 distinct CDR3 sequences, 38% being singletons. TCR beta rearrangements were amplified from peripheral blood genomic DNA. This clonotype rates as large. Antigen unknown. The V call is TRBV27, the J call TRBJ2-6, with D perhaps TRBD1 (5 bases). This TCR came from a human donor with a blood cancer. Sequenced sample: blood. CDR3 sequence: CASSRLQGSGANVLTF. DNA for the CDR3: TGTGCCAGCAGTCGACTTCAGGGCTCTGGGGCCAACGTCCTGACTTTC.